These T cell receptor beta chains were read from a single sample in a study of T cell responses to AZD1222 COVID-19 vaccine. Using immunoSEQ multiplex PCR, the repertoire was profiled, and TCRdb retains in-frame clones only, with some absent. The sample lists 150,000 or so clones, about nine tenths occurring once. The sample here was peripheral blood, taken 28 days after the second AZD1222 dose. These receptors all come from an adult who received the AZD1222 COVID-19 vaccine. CDR3s include the opening cysteine and the closing phenylalanine or tryptophan.

CDR3aa	v_gene	j_gene
CASRTGHLNTEAFF	TRBV19	TRBJ1-1
CATQAIYEQYF	TRBV25-1	TRBJ2-7
CSVERLSGANVLTF	TRBV29-1	TRBJ2-6
CASSQDRPGGATNEKLFF	TRBV14	TRBJ1-4
CASSQAGGTPLHF	TRBV3-1/TRBV3-2	TRBJ1-6
CASSLGSGGHNEQFF	TRBV11-3	TRBJ2-1
CASSQDRWVTDTQYF	TRBV14	TRBJ2-3
CASRGDRGTEAFF	TRBV5-1	TRBJ1-1
CAWSRQGPNEKLFF	TRBV30	TRBJ1-4
CATSVGGSNSPLHF	TRBV24-1	TRBJ1-6
CATSRDLAGREKQETQYF	TRBV15	TRBJ2-5
CASSLAVGPQETQYF	TRBV11-2	TRBJ2-5
CASSVGSDETQYF	TRBV9	TRBJ2-5
CASSYSIWNTEAFF	TRBV6-2/TRBV6-3	TRBJ1-1
CASKSGAYNSPLHF	TRBV6-5	TRBJ1-6
CASSFAGGGGSTEAFF	TRBV11-3	TRBJ1-1